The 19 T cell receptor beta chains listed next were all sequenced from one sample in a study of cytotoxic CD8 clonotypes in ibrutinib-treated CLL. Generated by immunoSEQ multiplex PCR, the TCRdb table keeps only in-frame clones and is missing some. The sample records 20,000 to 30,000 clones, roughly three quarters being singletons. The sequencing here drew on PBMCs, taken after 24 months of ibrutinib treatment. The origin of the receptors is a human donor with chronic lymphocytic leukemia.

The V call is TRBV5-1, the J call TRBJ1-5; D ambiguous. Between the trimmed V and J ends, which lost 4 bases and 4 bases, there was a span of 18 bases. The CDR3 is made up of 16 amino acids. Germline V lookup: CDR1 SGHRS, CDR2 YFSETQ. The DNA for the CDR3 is TGCGCCAGCAGCATTGGACCTGCCCCGTTGAATCAGCCCCAGCATTTT. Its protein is CASSIGPAPLNQPQHF.

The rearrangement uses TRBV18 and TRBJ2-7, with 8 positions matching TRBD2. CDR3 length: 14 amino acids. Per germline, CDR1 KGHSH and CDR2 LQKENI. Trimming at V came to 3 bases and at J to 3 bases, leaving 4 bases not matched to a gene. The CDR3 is CASSPYSGDYEQYF. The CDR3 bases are TGTGCCAGCTCACCTTATAGCGGGGACTACGAGCAGTACTTC.

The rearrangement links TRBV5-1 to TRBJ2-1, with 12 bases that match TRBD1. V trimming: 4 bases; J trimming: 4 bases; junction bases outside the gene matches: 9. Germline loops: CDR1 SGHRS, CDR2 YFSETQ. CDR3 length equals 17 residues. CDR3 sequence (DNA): TGCGCCAGCAGCAACCCGGGACAGGGGGCGATTTACAATGAGCAGTTCTTC. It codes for CASSNPGQGAIYNEQFF.

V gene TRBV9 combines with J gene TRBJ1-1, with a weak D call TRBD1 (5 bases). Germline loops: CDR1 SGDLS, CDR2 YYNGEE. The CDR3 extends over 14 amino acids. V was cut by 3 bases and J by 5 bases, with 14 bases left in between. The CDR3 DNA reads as TGTGCCAGCAGCGAAGCAGGGACGAGGACTGAAGCTTTCTTT. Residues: CASSEAGTRTEAFF.

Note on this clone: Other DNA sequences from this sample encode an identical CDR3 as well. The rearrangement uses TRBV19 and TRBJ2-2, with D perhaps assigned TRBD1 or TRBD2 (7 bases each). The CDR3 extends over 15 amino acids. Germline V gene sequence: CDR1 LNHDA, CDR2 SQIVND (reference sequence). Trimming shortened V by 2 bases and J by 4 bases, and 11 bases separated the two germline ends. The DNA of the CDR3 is TGTGCCAGTAGTATATCCAGGGGGGGCACCGGGGAGCTGTTTTTT. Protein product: CASSISRGGTGELFF.

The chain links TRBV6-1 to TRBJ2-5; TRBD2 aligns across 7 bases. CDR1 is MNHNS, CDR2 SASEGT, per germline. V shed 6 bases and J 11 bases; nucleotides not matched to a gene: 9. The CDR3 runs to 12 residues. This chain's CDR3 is CASSRSGVGQYF. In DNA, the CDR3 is TGTGCCAGCAGCCGAAGCGGGGTGGGGCAGTACTTC.

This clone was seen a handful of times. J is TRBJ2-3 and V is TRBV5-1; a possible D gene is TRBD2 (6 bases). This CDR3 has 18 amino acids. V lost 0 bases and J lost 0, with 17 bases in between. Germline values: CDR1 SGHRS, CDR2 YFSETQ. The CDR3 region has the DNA TGCGCCAGCAGCTTGGGGGGCGGGGTACTGGGGAGCACAGATACGCAGTATTTT. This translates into CASSLGGGVLGSTDTQYF.

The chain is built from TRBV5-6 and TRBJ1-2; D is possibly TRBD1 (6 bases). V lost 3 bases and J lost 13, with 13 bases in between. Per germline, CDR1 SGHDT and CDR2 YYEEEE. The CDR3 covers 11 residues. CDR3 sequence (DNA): TGTGCCAGCAGCTCGGTGGACAGCTCCACCTTC. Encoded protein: CASSSVDSSTF.

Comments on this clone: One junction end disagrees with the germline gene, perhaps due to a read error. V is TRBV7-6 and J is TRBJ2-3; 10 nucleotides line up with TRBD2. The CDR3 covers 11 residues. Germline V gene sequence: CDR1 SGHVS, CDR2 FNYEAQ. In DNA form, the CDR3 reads TGTGCCAGCAGCGATAGCGGGGGGTCGGATTTT. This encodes CASSDSGGSDF.

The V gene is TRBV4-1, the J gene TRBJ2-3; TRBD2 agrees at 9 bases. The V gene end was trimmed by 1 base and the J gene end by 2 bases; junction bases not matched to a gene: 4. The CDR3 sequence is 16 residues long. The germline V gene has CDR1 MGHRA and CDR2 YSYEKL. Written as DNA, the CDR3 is TGCGCCAGCAGCCAAGGGATAGCGGGGGACACAGATACGCAGTATTTT. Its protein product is CASSQGIAGDTDTQYF.

In nucleotides, the CDR3 is TGTGCCACCAGCAGAGATGGCCCAATTGTGAACACTGAAGCTTTCTTT. Protein product: CATSRDGPIVNTEAFF. V usage is TRBV15 and J usage is TRBJ1-1; D unclear. CDR1 and CDR2 from the germline V gene are LNHNV and YYDKDF (reference sequence). The CDR3 has 16 amino acids. Trimming took off 0 bases at V and 0 bases at J, with 11 bases between the two ends.

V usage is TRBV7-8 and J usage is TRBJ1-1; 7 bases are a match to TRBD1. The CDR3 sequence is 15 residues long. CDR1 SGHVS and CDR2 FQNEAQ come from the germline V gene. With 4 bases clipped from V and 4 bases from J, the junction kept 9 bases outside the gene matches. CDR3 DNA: TGTGCCAGCAGCTCATCCGGGACAGCGGCCACTGAAGCTTTCTTT. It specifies CASSSSGTAATEAFF.

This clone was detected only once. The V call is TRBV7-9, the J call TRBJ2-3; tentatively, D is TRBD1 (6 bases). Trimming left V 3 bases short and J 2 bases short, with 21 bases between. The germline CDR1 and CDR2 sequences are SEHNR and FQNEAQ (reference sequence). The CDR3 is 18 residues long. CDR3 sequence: CASSFDRPNNTHTDTQYF. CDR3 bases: TGTGCCAGCAGCTTCGACAGGCCAAATAATACTCACACAGATACGCAGTATTTT.

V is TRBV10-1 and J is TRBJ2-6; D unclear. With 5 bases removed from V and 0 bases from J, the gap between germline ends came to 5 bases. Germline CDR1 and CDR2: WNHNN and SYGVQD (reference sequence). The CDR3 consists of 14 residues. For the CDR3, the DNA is TGCGCCAGCAGTTCGAGCTCTGGGGCCAACGTCCTGACTTTC. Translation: CASSSSSGANVLTF.

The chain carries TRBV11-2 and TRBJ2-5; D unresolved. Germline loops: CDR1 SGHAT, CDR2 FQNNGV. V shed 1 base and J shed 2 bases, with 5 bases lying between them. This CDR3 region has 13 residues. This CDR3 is CASSLGDQETQYF. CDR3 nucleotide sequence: TGTGCCAGCAGCTTAGGGGATCAAGAGACCCAGTACTTC.

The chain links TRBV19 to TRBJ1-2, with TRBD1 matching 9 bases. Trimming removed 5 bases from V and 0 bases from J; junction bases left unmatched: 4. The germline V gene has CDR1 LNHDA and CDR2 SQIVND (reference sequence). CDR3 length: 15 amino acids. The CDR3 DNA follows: TGTGCCAGTAGTCCGGGACAGGGCTCTAACTATGGCTACACCTTC. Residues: CASSPGQGSNYGYTF.

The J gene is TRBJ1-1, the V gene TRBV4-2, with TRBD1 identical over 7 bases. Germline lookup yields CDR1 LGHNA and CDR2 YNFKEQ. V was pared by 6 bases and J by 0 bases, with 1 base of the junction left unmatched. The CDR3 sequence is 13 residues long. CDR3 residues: CASRGQMNTEAFF. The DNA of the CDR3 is TGTGCCAGCAGGGGACAGATGAACACTGAAGCTTTCTTT.

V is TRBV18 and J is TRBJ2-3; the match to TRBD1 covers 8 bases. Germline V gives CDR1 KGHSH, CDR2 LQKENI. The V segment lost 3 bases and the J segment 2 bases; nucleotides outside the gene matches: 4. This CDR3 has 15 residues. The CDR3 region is CASSPNQGATDTQYF. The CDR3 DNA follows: TGTGCCAGCTCACCGAACCAGGGGGCCACAGATACGCAGTATTTT.

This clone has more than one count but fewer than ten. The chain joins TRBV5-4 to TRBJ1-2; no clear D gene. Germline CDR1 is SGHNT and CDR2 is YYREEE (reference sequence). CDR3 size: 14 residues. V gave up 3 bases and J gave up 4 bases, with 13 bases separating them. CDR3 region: CASSSGAQGYGYTF. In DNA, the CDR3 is TGTGCCAGCAGCTCAGGAGCCCAAGGCTATGGCTACACCTTC.